Following are 6 T cell receptor beta chains from one sample sequenced in a study of T-cell memory formation after mild COVID-19. TCRdb passed the 5' RACE reads through MiXCR, listing each CDR3 protein once. The sample lists roughly 450,000 distinct CDR3 sequences, about 20% seen once, with 9% to 15% in the top ten. The material sequenced was PBMCs or a T cell subset sorted from them (not recorded which). These receptor sequences come from an adult woman who had mild COVID-19 (a few samples of this study predate the infection). Cell type and time point are not known.

This sequence joins TRBV13 and TRBJ1-1; D remains ambiguous. Trimming took off 4 bases at V and 8 bases at J, with 14 bases between the two ends. CDR1 and CDR2 from the germline V gene are PRHDT and FYEKMQ (reference sequence). This CDR3 has 13 amino acids. The chain's CDR3 is CASSSQAREEAFF. The CDR3 DNA follows: TGTGCCAGCAGCTCCCAGGCAAGGGAAGAAGCTTTCTTT.

There are a few counts of this clonotype. The CDR3 DNA reads TGTGCCAGCAGCCCAGGAATCACCTACGAGCAGTACTTC. Its translation is CASSPGITYEQYF. This chain joins TRBV14 and TRBJ2-7; D is ambiguous. Looked up from germline, CDR1 is SGHDN and CDR2 is FVKESK. V was cut by 4 bases and J by 2 bases, with 9 bases left in between. The CDR3 totals 13 residues. The whole variable domain, filled in from reference TRBV14 and TRBJ2-7, reads EAGVTQFPSHSVIEKGQTVTLRCDPISGHDNLYWYRRVMGKEIKFLLHFVKESKQDESGMPNNRFLAERTGGTYSTLKVQPAELEDSGVYFCASSPGITYEQYFGPGTRLTVT.

The sample holds a few counts of this clonotype. The J gene is TRBJ1-5, the V gene TRBV5-1, with TRBD1 as a possible D gene (5 bases). This CDR3 contains 16 residues. CDR1 and CDR2 from the germline V gene are SGHRS and YFSETQ. Between the trimmed V and J ends, which lost 0 bases and 8 bases, there was a span of 18 bases. Written as DNA, the CDR3 is TGCGCCAGCAGCTTGGCCGGAGTAGGGGCGGGGGAGCCCCAGCATTTT. The encoded protein is CASSLAGVGAGEPQHF. Drawing the rest from reference TRBV5-1 and TRBJ1-5, the complete variable domain is KAGVTQTPRYLIKTRGQQVTLSCSPISGHRSVSWYQQTPGQGLQFLFEYFSETQRNKGNFPGRFSGRQFSNSRSEMNVSTLELGDSALYLCASSLAGVGAGEPQHFGDGTRLSIL.

The chain recombines TRBV7-9 with TRBJ2-7; 7 bases align to TRBD2. This CDR3 is 15 amino acids long. V dropped 1 base and J dropped 2; count of bases not matched to a gene: 5. CDR1 SEHNR and CDR2 FQNEAQ come from the germline V gene (reference sequence). The CDR3 nucleotides read TGTGCCAGCAGCTTAGTTATCGGGGGGACCTACGAGCAGTACTTC. Translating it yields CASSLVIGGTYEQYF. Drawing the rest from reference TRBV7-9 and TRBJ2-7, the complete variable domain is DTGVSQNPRHKITKRGQNVTFRCDPISEHNRLYWYRQTLGQGPEFLTYFQNEAQLEKSRLLSDRFSAERPKGSFSTLEIQRTEQGDSAMYLCASSLVIGGTYEQYFGPGTRLTVT.

This chain uses TRBV20-1 with TRBJ2-1; no definite D call. The CDR3 sequence is 10 residues long. The ends were cut back, 4 bases at V and 5 bases at J, with 3 bases in the middle. CDR1 is DFQATT and CDR2 is SNEGSKA in the germline V gene (reference sequence). The CDR3 here is CSAKNNEQFF. CDR3 bases: TGCAGTGCTAAAAACAATGAGCAGTTCTTC.

CDR3 in DNA: TGTGCCAGCTCACCACGGGACAGTGGTTCCTACGAGCAGTACTTC. Its protein is CASSPRDSGSYEQYF. This chain joins TRBV18 and TRBJ2-7; 7 bases match TRBD1. Germline V gives CDR1 KGHSH, CDR2 LQKENI. V was pared by 1 base and J by 1 base, with 4 bases of the junction left unmatched. The CDR3 is made up of 15 amino acids.